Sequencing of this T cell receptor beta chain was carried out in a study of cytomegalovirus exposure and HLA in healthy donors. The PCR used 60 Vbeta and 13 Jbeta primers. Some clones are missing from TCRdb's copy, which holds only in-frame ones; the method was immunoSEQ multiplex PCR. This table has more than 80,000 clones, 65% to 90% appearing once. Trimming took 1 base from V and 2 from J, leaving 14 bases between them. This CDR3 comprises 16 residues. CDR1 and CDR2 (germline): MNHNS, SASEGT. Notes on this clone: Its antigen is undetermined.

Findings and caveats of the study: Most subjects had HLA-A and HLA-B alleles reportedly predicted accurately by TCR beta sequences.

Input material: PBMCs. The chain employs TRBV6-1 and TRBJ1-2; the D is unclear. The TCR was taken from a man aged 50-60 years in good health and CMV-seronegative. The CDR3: CASSEVILAANYGYTF. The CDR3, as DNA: TGTGCCAGCAGTGAAGTAATATTGGCAGCGAACTATGGCTACACCTTC.